This T cell receptor beta chain was recovered during a study of blood T cells in healthy people across ages. Study-level results: Whereas aged donors had fewer naive CD4+ cells, long-lived donors had more of them and higher diversity.

This clonotype was counted between two and nine times. Its target is unknown. PBMCs numbering at least 6.5 million were isolated per sample. The length of the CDR3 is 13 residues. The V gene's germline CDR1 is DFQATT and CDR2 SNEGSKA (reference sequence). V was cut by 3 bases and J by 4 bases, with 10 bases left in between. Together with a sample-barcoded 5' primer, a J-beta primer mix was included in a second PCR lasting roughly 6 to 12 cycles. TCRdb re-called the 5' RACE reads through MiXCR, storing one row per CDR3 protein. The data show approximately 290,000 distinct CDR3 sequences, with roughly a quarter seen just once and approximately 29% held by the top ten.

The chain uses TRBV20-1 and TRBJ1-5; D is uncertain. The sequencing sample was made of blood. This TCR was recovered from a woman between 70 and 85 years old in good health. CDR3 amino acids: CSARPDPNQPQHF. In DNA form, the CDR3 reads TGCAGTGCTAGGCCGGACCCAAATCAGCCCCAGCATTTT.